Below, one T cell receptor (beta chain) is given with its context. Other DNA sequences in this specimen translate into the identical CDR3. Naive-designated CD8 cells lacked CD45RO, were positively enriched for CCR7, and omitted terminally differentiated effector memory CD45RA+ cells. The source of the sample is a study of shared clonotypes between healthy human individuals. Per the germline V gene, CDR1 is MNHNS and CDR2 is SASEGT. V lost 7 bases, J lost 1 base, and 0 bases stayed unmatched. The CDR3 length is 13 residues. It was 200 to 250 ng DNA, 25,000 to 35,000 T cell genomes, that sorted-subset replicate PCRs used. Assay: immunoSEQ multiplex PCR; the TCRdb copy retains only in-frame clones and omits some. The sample records around 2,000,000 clones, just under 95% being singletons.

This receptor was identified in a man between 18 and 35 years old in good health. This rearrangement joins TRBV6-1 to TRBJ2-3, with 9 bases identical to TRBD2. Input material: naive CD8+ T cells sorted from blood. The CDR3 sequence: CASTSGGTDTQYF. The CDR3 DNA reads as TGTGCCAGCACTAGCGGGGGCACAGATACGCAGTATTTT.